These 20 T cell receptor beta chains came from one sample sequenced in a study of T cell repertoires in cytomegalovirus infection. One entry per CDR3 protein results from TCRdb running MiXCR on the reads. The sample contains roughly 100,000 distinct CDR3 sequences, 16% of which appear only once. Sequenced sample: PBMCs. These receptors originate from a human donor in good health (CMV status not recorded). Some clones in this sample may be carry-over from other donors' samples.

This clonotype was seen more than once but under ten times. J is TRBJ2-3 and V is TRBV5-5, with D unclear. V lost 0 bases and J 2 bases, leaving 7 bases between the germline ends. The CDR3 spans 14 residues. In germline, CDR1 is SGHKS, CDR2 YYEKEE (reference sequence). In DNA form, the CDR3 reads TGTGCCAGCAGCTTGGAGGCATTCACAGATACGCAGTATTTT. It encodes CASSLEAFTDTQYF. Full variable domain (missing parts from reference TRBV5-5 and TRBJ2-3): DAGVTQSPTHLIKTRGQQVTLRCSPISGHKSVSWYQQVLGQGPQFIFQYYEKEERGRGNFPDRFSARQFPNYSSELNVNALLLGDSALYLCASSLEAFTDTQYFGPGTRLTVL.

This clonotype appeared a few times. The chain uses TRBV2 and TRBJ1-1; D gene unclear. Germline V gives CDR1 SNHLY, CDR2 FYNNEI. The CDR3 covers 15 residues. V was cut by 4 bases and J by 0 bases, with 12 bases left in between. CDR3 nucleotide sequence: TGTGCCAGCAGTGCCGGCGGAATCATGAACACTGAAGCTTTCTTT. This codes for CASSAGGIMNTEAFF.

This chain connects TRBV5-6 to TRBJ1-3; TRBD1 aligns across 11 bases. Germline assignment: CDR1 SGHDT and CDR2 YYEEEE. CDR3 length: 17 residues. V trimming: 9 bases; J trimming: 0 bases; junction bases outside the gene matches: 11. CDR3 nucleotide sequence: TGTGCCACCCGGACAGGGGGCCCTGCATTCTCTGGAAACACCATATATTTT. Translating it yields CATRTGGPAFSGNTIYF.

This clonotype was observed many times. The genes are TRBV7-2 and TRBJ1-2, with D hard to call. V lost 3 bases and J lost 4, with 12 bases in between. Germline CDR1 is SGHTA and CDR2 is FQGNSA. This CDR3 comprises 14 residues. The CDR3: CASSLKQDLYGYTF. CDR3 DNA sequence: TGTGCCAGCAGCTTGAAGCAGGACCTCTATGGCTACACCTTC.

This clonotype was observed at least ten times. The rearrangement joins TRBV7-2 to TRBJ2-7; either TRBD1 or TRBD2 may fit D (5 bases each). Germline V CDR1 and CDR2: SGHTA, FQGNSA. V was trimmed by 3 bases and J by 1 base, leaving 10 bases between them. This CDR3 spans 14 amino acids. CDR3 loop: CASSFRDGSYEQYF. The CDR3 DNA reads TGTGCCAGCAGCTTCCGGGACGGATCCTACGAGCAGTACTTC.

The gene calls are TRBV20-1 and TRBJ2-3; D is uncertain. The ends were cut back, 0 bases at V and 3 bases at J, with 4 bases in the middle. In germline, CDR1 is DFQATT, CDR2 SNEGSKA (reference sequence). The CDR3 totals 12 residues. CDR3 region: CSAREDTDTQYF. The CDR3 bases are TGCAGTGCTAGAGAAGATACAGATACGCAGTATTTT.

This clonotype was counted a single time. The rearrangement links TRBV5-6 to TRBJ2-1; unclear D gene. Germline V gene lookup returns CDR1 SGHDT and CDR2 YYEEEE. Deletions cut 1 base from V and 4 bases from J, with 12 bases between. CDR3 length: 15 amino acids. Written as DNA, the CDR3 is TGTGCCAGCAGCTTGATTTCGGACCCATACAATGAGCAGTTCTTC. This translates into CASSLISDPYNEQFF.

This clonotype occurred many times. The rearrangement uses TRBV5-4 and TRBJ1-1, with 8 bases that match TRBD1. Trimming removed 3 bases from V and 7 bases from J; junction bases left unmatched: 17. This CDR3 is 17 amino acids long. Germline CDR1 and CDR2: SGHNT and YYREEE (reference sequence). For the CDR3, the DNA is TGTGCCAGCAGCTCCCCGACAGGGGAGTATGAACGTGGTGAAGCTTTCTTT. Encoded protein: CASSSPTGEYERGEAFF. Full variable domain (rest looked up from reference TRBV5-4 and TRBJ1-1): ETGVTQSPTHLIKTRGQQVTLRCSSQSGHNTVSWYQQALGQGPQFIFQYYREEENGRGNFPPRFSGLQFPNYSSELNVNALELDDSALYLCASSSPTGEYERGEAFFGQGTRLTVV.

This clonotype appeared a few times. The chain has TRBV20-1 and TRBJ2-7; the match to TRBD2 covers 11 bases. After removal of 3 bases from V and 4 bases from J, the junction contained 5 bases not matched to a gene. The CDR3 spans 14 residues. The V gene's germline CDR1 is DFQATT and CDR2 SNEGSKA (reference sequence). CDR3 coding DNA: TGCAGTGCTAGTGATAGCGGGGGGGCGTACGAGCAGTACTTC. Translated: CSASDSGGAYEQYF.

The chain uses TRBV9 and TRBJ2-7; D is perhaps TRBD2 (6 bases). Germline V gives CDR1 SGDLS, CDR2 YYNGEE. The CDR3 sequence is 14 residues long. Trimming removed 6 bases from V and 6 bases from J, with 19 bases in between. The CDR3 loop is CASTTDGDSVEQYF. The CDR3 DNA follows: TGTGCCAGCACCACGGATGGGGACTCGGTCGAGCAGTACTTC.

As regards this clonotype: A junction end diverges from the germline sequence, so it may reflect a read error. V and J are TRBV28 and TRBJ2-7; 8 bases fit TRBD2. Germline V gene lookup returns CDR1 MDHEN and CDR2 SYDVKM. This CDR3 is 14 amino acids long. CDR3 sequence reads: CASSRGGSEYGQYF. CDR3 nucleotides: TGTGCCAGCAGCCGGGGGGGGAGTGAGTACGGGCAGTACTTC.

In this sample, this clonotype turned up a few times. CDR3 sequence reads: CASSSLAKNIQYF. The CDR3, as DNA: TGTGCCAGCAGCTCCCTAGCCAAAAACATTCAGTACTTC. This chain uses TRBV5-4 with TRBJ2-4; no reliable D call. The CDR3 totals 13 residues. Trimming took off 3 bases at V and 0 bases at J, with 4 bases between the two ends. From germline, CDR1 is SGHNT and CDR2 YYREEE (reference sequence). The entire variable domain, with the rest obtained from reference TRBV5-4 and TRBJ2-4, is as follows: ETGVTQSPTHLIKTRGQQVTLRCSSQSGHNTVSWYQQALGQGPQFIFQYYREEENGRGNFPPRFSGLQFPNYSSELNVNALELDDSALYLCASSSLAKNIQYFGAGTRLSVL.

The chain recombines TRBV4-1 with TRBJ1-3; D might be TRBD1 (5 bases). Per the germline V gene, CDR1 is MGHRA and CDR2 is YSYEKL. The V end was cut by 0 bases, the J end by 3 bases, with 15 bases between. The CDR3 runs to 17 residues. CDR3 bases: TGCGCCAGCAGCCAAGATCCTTTGCGAGACAGTGGAAACACCATATATTTT. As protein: CASSQDPLRDSGNTIYF.

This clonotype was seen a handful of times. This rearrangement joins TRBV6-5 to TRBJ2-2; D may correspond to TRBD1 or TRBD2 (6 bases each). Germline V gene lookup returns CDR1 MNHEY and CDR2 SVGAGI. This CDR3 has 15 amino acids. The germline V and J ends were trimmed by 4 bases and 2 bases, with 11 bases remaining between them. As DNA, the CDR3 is TGTGCCAGCAGTTCAAGGGGGGCCAACACCGGGGAGCTGTTTTTT. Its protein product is CASSSRGANTGELFF.

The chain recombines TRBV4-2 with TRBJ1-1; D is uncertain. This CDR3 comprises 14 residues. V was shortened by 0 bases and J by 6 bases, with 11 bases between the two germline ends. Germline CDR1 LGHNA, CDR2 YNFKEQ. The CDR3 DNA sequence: TGTGCCAGCAGCCAAGAAATAGGCCCAGCTGAAGCTTTCTTT. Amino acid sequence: CASSQEIGPAEAFF.

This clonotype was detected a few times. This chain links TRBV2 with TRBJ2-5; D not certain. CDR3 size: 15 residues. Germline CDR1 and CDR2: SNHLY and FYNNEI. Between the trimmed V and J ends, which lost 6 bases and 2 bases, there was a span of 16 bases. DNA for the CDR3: TGTGCCAGCAGCTGGGAAAGGGATCGTCAAGAGACCCAGTACTTC. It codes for CASSWERDRQETQYF.

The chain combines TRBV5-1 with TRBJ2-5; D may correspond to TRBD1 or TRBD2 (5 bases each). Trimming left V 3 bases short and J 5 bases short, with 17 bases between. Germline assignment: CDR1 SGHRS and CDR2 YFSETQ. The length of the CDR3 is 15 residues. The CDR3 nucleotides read TGCGCCAGCAGCTGGGGGACCGCGGGTGGGGAGACCCAGTACTTC. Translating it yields CASSWGTAGGETQYF.

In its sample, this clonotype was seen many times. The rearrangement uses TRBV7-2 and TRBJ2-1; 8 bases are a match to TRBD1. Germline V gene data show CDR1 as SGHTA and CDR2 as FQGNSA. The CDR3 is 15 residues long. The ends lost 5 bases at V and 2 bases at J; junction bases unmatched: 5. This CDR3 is CASSPDRGTYNEQFF. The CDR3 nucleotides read TGTGCCAGCAGCCCCGACAGGGGTACCTACAATGAGCAGTTCTTC.

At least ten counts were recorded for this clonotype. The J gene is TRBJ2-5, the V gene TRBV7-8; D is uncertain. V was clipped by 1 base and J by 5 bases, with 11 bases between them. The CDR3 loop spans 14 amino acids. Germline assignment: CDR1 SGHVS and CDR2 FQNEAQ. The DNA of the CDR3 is TGTGCCAGCAGCTTAGGATGGCAGGAGGAGACCCAGTACTTC. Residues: CASSLGWQEETQYF.

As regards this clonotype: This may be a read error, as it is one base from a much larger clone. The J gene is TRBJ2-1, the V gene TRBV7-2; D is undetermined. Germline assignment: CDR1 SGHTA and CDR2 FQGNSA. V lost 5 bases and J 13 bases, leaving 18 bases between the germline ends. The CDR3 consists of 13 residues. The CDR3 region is CASSPGSPSDQFF. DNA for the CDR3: TGTGCCAGCAGCCCCGGGTCTCCCAGTGATCAGTTCTTC.